This entry lists 30 T cell receptor beta chains sequenced from one sample in a study of T cells in tuberculosis. Cells were sorted from thawed PBMC rested overnight and stained with GMM-loaded CD1B tetramer, viability dye and anti-CD3. CD1B tetramers were loaded with Rhodococcus equi-derived C32 glucose monomycolate. Using immunoSEQ multiplex PCR, the repertoire was profiled, and TCRdb retains in-frame clones only, with some absent. The profile covers about 58,000 clones, with around 90% appearing a single time and 21% taken by the ten largest. The sample comprised CD1b-GMM tetramer-negative cells sorted from PBMCs. Receptors originate from an adult woman with latent tuberculosis.

This chain uses TRBV19 with TRBJ1-1; D uncertain. Germline lookup yields CDR1 LNHDA and CDR2 SQIVND (reference sequence). The CDR3 has 14 amino acids. V lost 3 bases to trimming and J lost 5 bases, with 13 bases between them. Here the CDR3 reads CASSIGTAKTEAFF. CDR3 bases: TGTGCCAGTAGTATCGGAACAGCCAAGACTGAAGCTTTCTTT.

This chain links TRBV29-1 with TRBJ1-2; D may be TRBD1 (6 bases). The CDR3 has 13 residues. Germline CDR1 is SQVTM and CDR2 is ANQGSEA. With 0 bases removed from V and 5 bases from J, the gap between germline ends came to 10 bases. CDR3 region: CSVEEQGPYGYTF. The CDR3 DNA follows: TGCAGCGTTGAAGAACAGGGCCCTTATGGCTACACCTTC.

The V call is TRBV5-1, the J call TRBJ2-1; weak D call: TRBD1 (6 bases). This CDR3 region has 15 residues. Germline lookup yields CDR1 SGHRS and CDR2 YFSETQ. V lost 4 bases and J 0 bases, leaving 11 bases between the germline ends. CDR3 amino acids: CASSESDSSYNEQFF. The DNA of the CDR3 is TGCGCCAGCAGCGAATCGGACAGCTCCTACAATGAGCAGTTCTTC. The full variable domain, rest sourced from reference TRBV5-1 and TRBJ2-1, is KAGVTQTPRYLIKTRGQQVTLSCSPISGHRSVSWYQQTPGQGLQFLFEYFSETQRNKGNFPGRFSGRQFSNSRSEMNVSTLELGDSALYLCASSESDSSYNEQFFGPGTRLTVL.

The chain joins TRBV5-1 to TRBJ2-7; 8 bases fit TRBD2. Unmatched junction bases numbered 11, after V lost 2 bases and J lost 4 bases. Germline CDR1 reads SGHRS; CDR2 reads YFSETQ. There are 16 residues in the CDR3. CDR3 sequence: CASSLFPSGSEYEQYF. DNA for the CDR3: TGCGCCAGCAGCTTATTTCCCAGCGGGAGTGAATACGAGCAGTACTTC.

The chain recombines TRBV30 with TRBJ1-5; 10 positions match TRBD1. Germline CDR1 GTSNPN, CDR2 SVGIG (reference sequence). Unmatched junction bases numbered 11, after V lost 3 bases and J lost 0 bases. CDR3 size: 18 residues. The CDR3 sequence is CAWRRQGARGSSNQPQHF. CDR3 DNA: TGTGCCTGGAGGCGACAGGGGGCGCGGGGGTCTAGCAATCAGCCCCAGCATTTT.

The V gene is TRBV6-6, the J gene TRBJ1-2; 7 bases map to TRBD1. The V segment lost 1 base and the J segment 7 bases; nucleotides outside the gene matches: 6. The CDR3 is made up of 14 amino acids. CDR1 and CDR2 (germline): MNHNY, SVGAGI (reference sequence). The CDR3 coding sequence is TGTGCCAGCAGTTACTGGACAGGCCAGGGTGGCTACACCTTC. It translates to CASSYWTGQGGYTF.

This chain connects TRBV9 to TRBJ1-1; D remains ambiguous. V dropped 3 bases and J dropped 0 bases, with 6 bases sitting between them. Germline CDR1 reads SGDLS; CDR2 reads YYNGEE. This CDR3 has 13 amino acids. DNA of the CDR3: TGTGCCAGCAGCGCGACATTGAACACTGAAGCTTTCTTT. The encoded protein is CASSATLNTEAFF.

The J gene is TRBJ1-5, the V gene TRBV6-5; D call uncertain. Germline values: CDR1 MNHEY, CDR2 SVGAGI. Between the trimmed V and J ends, which lost 0 bases and 7 bases, there was a span of 7 bases. The CDR3 spans 13 residues. CDR3 in amino acids: CASSYSREQPQHF. For the CDR3, the DNA is TGTGCCAGCAGTTACTCGAGGGAGCAGCCCCAGCATTTT.

J is TRBJ2-3 and V is TRBV7-2; TRBD2 might be the D (6 bases). Looked up from germline, CDR1 is SGHTA and CDR2 is FQGNSA. V was clipped by 0 bases and J by 1 base, with 8 bases between them. The CDR3 consists of 15 residues. CDR3 sequence (DNA): TGTGCCAGCAGCTTAGCTAGCGGTCGCACAGATACGCAGTATTTT. Protein: CASSLASGRTDTQYF. Looking up the rest from reference TRBV7-2 and TRBJ2-3 gives the full variable domain: GAGVSQSPSNKVTEKGKDVELRCDPISGHTALYWYRQSLGQGLEFLIYFQGNSAPDKSGLPSDRFSAERTGGSVSTLTIQRTQQEDSAVYLCASSLASGRTDTQYFGPGTRLTVL.

The chain joins TRBV28 to TRBJ2-5, with TRBD1 matching 12 bases. Trimming cost V 6 bases and J 5 bases; bases outside gene matches: 7. Germline values: CDR1 MDHEN, CDR2 SYDVKM. The CDR3 is 15 residues long. The DNA for the CDR3 is TGTGCCAGCAGCCCTGCCGGGACAGGGGGCGAGACCCAGTACTTC. Its protein is CASSPAGTGGETQYF. Full variable domain (remainder filled in from reference TRBV28 and TRBJ2-5): DVKVTQSSRYLVKRTGEKVFLECVQDMDHENMFWYRQDPGLGLRLIYFSYDVKMKEKGDIPEGYSVSREKKERFSLILESASTNQTSMYLCASSPAGTGGETQYFGPGTRLLVL.

The chain is built from TRBV5-1 and TRBJ2-2; TRBD2 matches 8 bases. The trim removed 1 base at V and 7 bases at J, leaving 9 bases unmatched. The CDR3 has 16 amino acids. Germline CDR1 is SGHRS and CDR2 is YFSETQ. The DNA for the CDR3 is TGCGCCAGCAGCTTGACAACGGGAGGGCCTCTCGGGGAGCTGTTTTTT. It codes for CASSLTTGGPLGELFF.

The chain combines TRBV6-5 with TRBJ1-1; 7 bases line up with TRBD1. J gave up 5 bases and V 5 bases, and 11 bases lay outside the gene matches. This CDR3 spans 15 amino acids. Germline V CDR1 and CDR2: MNHEY, SVGAGI. This CDR3 reads CASSPPGGQGTEAFF. CDR3 sequence (DNA): TGTGCCAGCAGTCCGCCAGGGGGGCAGGGGACTGAAGCTTTCTTT.

The chain links TRBV5-4 to TRBJ2-7; 9 bases line up with TRBD2. The ends lost 0 bases at V and 4 bases at J; junction bases unmatched: 5. The CDR3 is 15 residues long. Germline lookup yields CDR1 SGHNT and CDR2 YYREEE (reference sequence). This CDR3 is CASSLEVAGVYEQYF. In DNA form, the CDR3 reads TGTGCCAGCAGCTTGGAGGTAGCGGGGGTTTACGAGCAGTACTTC.

Comments on this clone: The junction does not match germline at one end; this may be a read error. This chain links TRBV6-1 with TRBJ1-2; weak D call: TRBD1 (6 bases). This CDR3 is 14 amino acids long. The germline V gene has CDR1 MNHNS and CDR2 SASEGT. The CDR3 DNA reads as TGTGCCAGCAGAGAAGGGACAACTAACTATGGCTACACCTTC. This translates into CASREGTTNYGYTF.

The rearrangement links TRBV7-6 to TRBJ1-5, with D perhaps TRBD1 (5 bases). Trimming left V 0 bases short and J 2 bases short, with 5 bases between. This CDR3 contains 14 residues. Germline CDR1 reads SGHVS; CDR2 reads FNYEAQ. Here the CDR3 DNA reads TGTGCCAGCAGCTTAGCCAGGGGCAATCAGCCCCAGCATTTT. Residues: CASSLARGNQPQHF. Full variable domain (remainder filled in from reference TRBV7-6 and TRBJ1-5): GAGVSQSPRYKVTKRGQDVALRCDPISGHVSLYWYRQALGQGPEFLTYFNYEAQQDKSGLPNDRFSAERPEGSISTLTIQRTEQRDSAMYRCASSLARGNQPQHFGDGTRLSIL.

This clone was observed a single time. The V gene is TRBV9, the J gene TRBJ1-2; D may be TRBD1 (5 bases). CDR3 length equals 14 residues. V dropped 0 bases and J dropped 8 bases, with 14 bases sitting between them. The germline V gene has CDR1 SGDLS and CDR2 YYNGEE. The DNA of the CDR3 is TGTGCCAGCAGCGTAGGTGGGGGGACCGTGGGCTACACCTTC. Translated: CASSVGGGTVGYTF.

V and J are TRBV4-2 and TRBJ2-3, with 10 nucleotides matching TRBD1. The CDR3 length is 16 residues. Germline V gene data show CDR1 as LGHNA and CDR2 as YNFKEQ. Trimming removed 0 bases from V and 5 bases from J; junction bases left unmatched: 5. The DNA of the CDR3 is TGTGCCAGCAGCCAAGATGACAGGGGGCGCGTAGATACGCAGTATTTT. It is translated as CASSQDDRGRVDTQYF.

CDR3 coding DNA: TGCGCCAGTGACCGGGACAGGGTTTTTTTAAGAGACAATGAGCAGTTCTTC. Translating gives CASDRDRVFLRDNEQFF. V and J are TRBV10-1 and TRBJ2-1; 9 bases agree with TRBD1. V was clipped by 9 bases and J by 5 bases; unmatched bases: 17. Germline assignment: CDR1 WNHNN and CDR2 SYGVQD (reference sequence). This CDR3 contains 17 residues.

A few counts support this clone. The chain uses TRBV5-4 and TRBJ2-2, with TRBD2 as a possible D gene (5 bases). CDR3 length equals 17 residues. CDR1 is SGHNT and CDR2 is YYREEE in the germline V gene (reference sequence). V lost 9 bases and J 0 bases, leaving 21 bases between the germline ends. The CDR3 region is CATTIDLAPANTGELFF. CDR3 in DNA: TGTGCCACTACCATTGATCTAGCTCCTGCGAACACCGGGGAGCTGTTTTTT.

The chain has TRBV28 and TRBJ1-5, with 8 nucleotides matching TRBD1. Trimming at V came to 7 bases and at J to 0 bases, leaving 14 bases not matched to a gene. This CDR3 region has 18 residues. In germline, CDR1 is MDHEN, CDR2 SYDVKM. CDR3 residues: CASTGDRTPFDSNQPQHF. For the CDR3, the DNA is TGTGCCAGCACGGGGGACAGGACACCATTCGATAGCAATCAGCCCCAGCATTTT.

V and J are TRBV23-1 and TRBJ2-7; 10 nucleotides align to TRBD2. TRBV23-1 is an ORF; its function is uncertain. The CDR3 extends over 16 amino acids. V was pared by 3 bases and J by 3 bases, with 8 bases of the junction left unmatched. The DNA for the CDR3 is TGCGCCAGCAGTCACTTACTAGCGGGATTTGGCTACGAGCAGTACTTC. Encoded protein: CASSHLLAGFGYEQYF.

CDR3 loop: CATSRDLIGSSYNEQFF. CDR3 DNA sequence: TGTGCCACCAGCAGAGATTTGATCGGGAGCTCCTACAATGAGCAGTTCTTC. The chain joins TRBV15 to TRBJ2-1, with TRBD2 as a possible D gene (6 bases). CDR3 length: 17 amino acids. CDR1 and CDR2 (germline): LNHNV, YYDKDF (reference sequence). V gave up 0 bases and J gave up 0 bases, with 12 bases separating them.

V gene TRBV25-1 combines with J gene TRBJ2-3, with D possibly TRBD1 on 7 matching bases. Trimming left V 5 bases short and J 4 bases short, with 19 bases between. CDR3 length: 16 residues. The germline V gene encodes CDR1 MGHDK and CDR2 SYGVNS. The CDR3 DNA sequence: TGTGCCAGCAGTCACCGGAGACAGGGAGGCGCAGATACGCAGTATTTT. As protein: CASSHRRQGGADTQYF.

The CDR3 DNA follows: TGTGCCAGCAGTTGGCAGAAGAACACTGAAGCTTTCTTT. Its protein product is CASSWQKNTEAFF. The genes are TRBV28 and TRBJ1-1; D unclear. Per the germline V gene, CDR1 is MDHEN and CDR2 is SYDVKM. V was clipped by 4 bases and J by 1 base, with 7 bases between them. The CDR3 length is 13 residues.

This clone was counted only a few times. The genes are TRBV9 and TRBJ2-1, with 7 bases aligning to TRBD2. The J segment lost 0 bases and the V segment lost 3 bases, leaving 6 bases of the junction unmatched. CDR3 length: 16 residues. Germline assignment: CDR1 SGDLS and CDR2 YYNGEE. CDR3 sequence: CASSADRGDSYNEQFF. CDR3 nucleotide sequence: TGTGCCAGCAGCGCGGACCGGGGGGACTCCTACAATGAGCAGTTCTTC.

The chain recombines TRBV7-2 with TRBJ2-7; 7 bases map to TRBD1. The V gene's germline CDR1 is SGHTA and CDR2 FQGNSA. The CDR3 runs to 13 residues. V lost 6 bases, J lost 9 bases, and 11 bases stayed unmatched. This CDR3 is CASSPDRASVQYF. CDR3 coding DNA: TGTGCCAGCAGTCCTGACAGGGCTTCGGTGCAGTACTTC. The whole variable domain, remainder taken from reference TRBV7-2 and TRBJ2-7, is GAGVSQSPSNKVTEKGKDVELRCDPISGHTALYWYRQSLGQGLEFLIYFQGNSAPDKSGLPSDRFSAERTGGSVSTLTIQRTQQEDSAVYLCASSPDRASVQYFGPGTRLTVT.

The chain couples TRBV5-1 to TRBJ2-7, with TRBD1 identical over 9 bases. The CDR3 is 15 residues long. Germline V lookup: CDR1 SGHRS, CDR2 YFSETQ. Unmatched junction bases numbered 12, after V lost 5 bases and J lost 6 bases. As DNA, the CDR3 is TGCGCCAGCAGAGGGGCGGGACAGGGCCTCTCCGAGCAGTACTTC. It encodes CASRGAGQGLSEQYF.

The rearrangement joins TRBV10-2 to TRBJ1-2; D gene ambiguous. V was pared by 3 bases and J by 0 bases, with 5 bases between. The CDR3 covers 13 residues. The germline CDR1 and CDR2 sequences are WSHSY and SAAADI. Here the CDR3 DNA reads TGCGCCAGCAGTGAACTAGCTAACTATGGCTACACCTTC. It codes for CASSELANYGYTF.

The chain carries TRBV7-2 and TRBJ1-6; tentative D call: TRBD1 (6 bases). Germline CDR1 and CDR2: SGHTA and FQGNSA. The CDR3 extends over 15 amino acids. Between the trimmed V and J ends, which lost 4 bases and 6 bases, there was a span of 13 bases. CDR3 DNA: TGTGCCAGCAGCTCCGACAGGACCTCTAATTCACCCCTCCACTTT. It translates to CASSSDRTSNSPLHF. The full variable domain, with the rest looked up from reference TRBV7-2 and TRBJ1-6, is GAGVSQSPSNKVTEKGKDVELRCDPISGHTALYWYRQSLGQGLEFLIYFQGNSAPDKSGLPSDRFSAERTGGSVSTLTIQRTQQEDSAVYLCASSSDRTSNSPLHFGNGTRLTVT.

The chain is built from TRBV6-5 and TRBJ2-5; D is perhaps TRBD2 (7 bases). The germline CDR1 and CDR2 sequences are MNHEY and SVGAGI. The CDR3 contains 13 residues. V lost 8 bases to trimming and J lost 5 bases, with 15 bases between them. The CDR3 loop is CASRRGAWETQYF. The DNA of the CDR3 is TGTGCCAGCCGCCGGGGGGCGTGGGAGACCCAGTACTTC.